This T cell receptor (beta chain) was recovered during a study of chemoradiotherapy in HPV16-positive cancers (dated by TCRdb to the early 2020s). Looking at the study overall: Functional T-cell assays on cells from two HPV16-positive patients defined candidate HPV-specific T-cell clones and common TCR motifs. The study asked whether T-cell immunity to the HPV oncoproteins E6 and E7 changes during chemoradiotherapy and whether this immunity affects survival. TCR repertoires from some 90 patients with HPV-related cancers were then used to track the candidate HPV-specific TCRs and motifs. Broader findings and caveats from the paper: Expansion of candidate HPV-specific clones and E7-related TCR motifs was observed in the tumor microenvironment during treatment, whereas no such expansion was observed for non-HPV-specific T cells. The functional definition of HPV-specific T cells was derived from only a couple of HPV16-positive patients, and the survival association was reported for HPV16-positive patients. Among HPV16-positive patients, expansion of HPV-responsive T cells during chemoradiotherapy was associated with better recurrence-free survival.

Receptor libraries were prepared by the immunoSEQ multiplex PCR assay. Drawn from immuneACCESS, this table holds only the in-frame rearrangements with V and J called that TCRdb kept. Clones are partly lost; checked studies trace under half to an unresolved V gene and leave the rest unexplained. Across this sample there are 2,000 to 2,500 clones, with 70% to 90% seen only once. The top ten hold roughly two fifths of the sample. The germline V gene encodes CDR1 SGHDT and CDR2 YYEEEE. Compared with germline, V lacks 5 bases and J lacks 5 bases; bases without a gene match: 12. There are 17 amino acids in the CDR3, from cysteine to phenylalanine inclusive. Here the CDR3 DNA is all that survives: 51 bases in frame from base 1. A single count supports this clone. The clone's antigen remains unknown. Base-call qualities are not available, and no considerably larger clone is one nucleotide away. Repertoires were sampled repeatedly over the course of chemoradiotherapy so that clonal expansion in the tumor microenvironment could be followed.

The receptor was derived from a human donor with HPV-associated anogenital cancer. The rearrangement joined TRBV5-6 to TRBJ2-1; TRBD2 fits 11 bases in the junction. The sequences come from tumor tissue, collected from a patient who underwent chemoradiotherapy. Here is the DNA: TGTGCCAGCAGTTCCTTATTAGCGGGAGGGGGGAACAATGAGCAGTTCTTC. Translated, it reads CASSSLLAGGGNNEQFF. With all but the CDR3 taken from the reference TRBV5-6 and TRBJ2-1 genes, the full variable domain is: DAGVTQSPTHLIKTRGQQVTLRCSPKSGHDTVSWYQQALGQGPQFIFQYYEEEERQRGNFPDRFSGHQFPNYSSELNVNALLLGDSALYLCASSSLLAGGGNNEQFFGPGTRLTVL.